The 26 T cell receptor beta chains below were found in one sample sequenced in a study of T cell responses to AZD1222 COVID-19 vaccine. The table came from immunoSEQ multiplex PCR; TCRdb's copy has only in-frame clones and leaves some out. Altogether 95,000 to 100,000 clones are present, roughly nine tenths being singletons, with the ten largest covering approximately 1.5%. The sequencing used peripheral blood, collected on day 0 of AZD1222 vaccination. Receptor source: an adult in good health.

This chain links TRBV6-5 with TRBJ2-3; a possible D gene is TRBD2 (5 bases). Germline loops: CDR1 MNHEY, CDR2 SVGAGI. V dropped 8 bases and J dropped 4 bases, with 19 bases sitting between them. CDR3 size: 15 residues. CDR3 sequence: CASQLSRGNPDTQYF. In nucleotides, the CDR3 is TGTGCCAGCCAACTCAGCCGGGGAAATCCAGATACGCAGTATTTT.

The chain combines TRBV6-2 or TRBV6-3 with TRBJ1-6; 9 bases agree with TRBD1. This CDR3 comprises 15 residues. In germline, CDR1 is MNHEY, CDR2 SVGEGT. V shed 5 bases, J shed 6 bases, and the junction held 5 bases outside the gene matches. The CDR3 bases are TGTGCCAGCAGTGCACCGGGACAGGGTAATTCACCCCTCCACTTT. This codes for CASSAPGQGNSPLHF.

The J gene is TRBJ1-1, the V gene TRBV4-2; no reliable D call. This CDR3 contains 17 residues. Trimming cost V 1 base and J 2 bases, with 17 bases left between them. Germline-derived CDR1 and CDR2 are LGHNA and YNFKEQ. CDR3 protein: CASSQVSGQAFNTEAFF. DNA for the CDR3: TGTGCCAGCAGCCAAGTAAGCGGTCAAGCTTTTAACACTGAAGCTTTCTTT.

V is TRBV7-8 and J is TRBJ1-2; perhaps TRBD1 as D (6 bases). The V gene's germline CDR1 is SGHVS and CDR2 FQNEAQ. CDR3 length equals 16 residues. The V and J ends lost 4 bases and 2 bases respectively, with 17 bases between them. In nucleotides, the CDR3 is TGTGCCAGCAGCTCGATGCCCAGGGGTCTAAACTATGGCTACACCTTC. As protein: CASSSMPRGLNYGYTF.

This chain uses TRBV7-9 with TRBJ1-3; D might be TRBD1 (5 bases). CDR3 size: 15 residues. Deletions cut 4 bases from V and 4 bases from J, with 14 bases between. CDR1 and CDR2 from the germline V gene are SEHNR and FQNEAQ (reference sequence). The CDR3 loop is CASSYFGTSGNTIYF. CDR3 nucleotides: TGTGCCAGCAGCTACTTCGGGACCTCCGGAAACACCATATATTTT.

The J gene is TRBJ2-1, the V gene TRBV19; D is unresolved. In germline, CDR1 is LNHDA, CDR2 SQIVND (reference sequence). Trimming stripped 3 bases from V and 5 bases from J, with 8 bases between. The CDR3 spans 13 residues. The CDR3 reads CASSIGTNNEQFF. Here the CDR3 DNA reads TGTGCCAGTAGTATTGGAACAAACAATGAGCAGTTCTTC.

This chain uses TRBV5-4 with TRBJ2-1; 10 positions match TRBD2. This CDR3 has 17 amino acids. From germline, CDR1 is SGHNT and CDR2 YYREEE (reference sequence). The ends lost 4 bases at V and 0 bases at J; junction bases unmatched: 7. CDR3 loop: CASSPTSGVSSYNEQFF. The CDR3 DNA is TGTGCCAGCAGCCCCACTAGCGGGGTTAGCTCCTACAATGAGCAGTTCTTC.

The J gene is TRBJ1-3, the V gene TRBV5-1; tentatively, D is TRBD1 (6 bases). Trimming pared 4 bases from V and 0 bases from J, leaving 17 bases between. The CDR3 spans 17 residues. Germline assignment: CDR1 SGHRS and CDR2 YFSETQ. CDR3 bases: TGCGCCAGCAGCCCCCGGGACACAAGATACTCTGGAAACACCATATATTTT. It yields the protein CASSPRDTRYSGNTIYF.

The CDR3 nucleotides are TGTGCCAGCAGTTACGTGGGGCAGGGGGCAGGCGGCTATGGCTACACCTTC. It encodes CASSYVGQGAGGYGYTF. The J gene is TRBJ1-2, the V gene TRBV6-2 or TRBV6-3, with 8 bases that match TRBD1. Germline assignment: CDR1 MNHEY and CDR2 SVGEGT. The CDR3 loop spans 17 amino acids. V shed 2 bases, J shed 4 bases, and the junction held 12 bases outside the gene matches.

The chain recombines TRBV19 with TRBJ1-2; 10 bases agree with TRBD1. Unmatched junction bases numbered 11, after V lost 7 bases and J lost 0 bases. Germline CDR1 is LNHDA and CDR2 is SQIVND (reference sequence). There are 17 residues in the CDR3. Here the CDR3 DNA reads TGTGCCAGTACCAACCCCGGGACAGGGGATTCTAACTATGGCTACACCTTC. Translated, it gives CASTNPGTGDSNYGYTF.

This sequence joins TRBV5-4 and TRBJ2-3; 10 bases line up with TRBD1. Germline V gene data show CDR1 as SGHNT and CDR2 as YYREEE (reference sequence). After removal of 10 bases from V and 4 bases from J, the junction contained 9 bases not matched to a gene. CDR3 length equals 14 residues. The CDR3 region is CAGSGTGAADTQYF. The CDR3 DNA reads as TGTGCCGGATCCGGGACAGGGGCCGCAGATACGCAGTATTTT.

This clone was seen more than once but under ten times. The chain recombines TRBV12-3 or TRBV12-4 with TRBJ2-1; 8 nucleotides line up with TRBD2. The CDR3 is 12 residues long. Germline trimming cut 7 bases from V and 9 bases from J; bases unmatched to any gene: 5. The CDR3 sequence is CASTIREGEQFF. The CDR3, as DNA: TGTGCCAGCACCATTCGGGAGGGTGAGCAGTTCTTC.

CDR3 bases: TGTGCCATCAGTATTTCAGGGATAGAAGCTTTCTTT. Its protein is CAISISGIEAFF. The chain has TRBV10-3 and TRBJ1-1; weak D call: TRBD1 (5 bases). Trimming pared 5 bases from V and 8 bases from J, leaving 12 bases between. The CDR3 runs 12 residues. Germline CDR1 reads ENHRY; CDR2 reads SYGVKD.

The chain uses TRBV20-1 and TRBJ1-5; no clear D. The V end lost 3 bases, the J end lost 0 bases, and 12 bases lay between the germline ends. Per germline, CDR1 DFQATT and CDR2 SNEGSKA (reference sequence). CDR3 length equals 15 residues. The chain's CDR3 is CSASIQSYSNQPQHF. The CDR3 coding sequence is TGCAGTGCTAGTATTCAGTCCTATAGCAATCAGCCCCAGCATTTT.

This clone is a singleton in its sample. The gene calls are TRBV5-8 and TRBJ1-1, with unresolved D. Trimming took 2 bases from V and 4 from J, leaving 9 bases between them. The CDR3 runs 13 residues. Looked up from germline, CDR1 is SGHTS and CDR2 is YDEGEE. Here the CDR3 reads CASSFTLGTEAFF. The CDR3 nucleotides read TGTGCCAGCAGCTTTACCTTAGGCACTGAAGCTTTCTTT.

The rearrangement joins TRBV27 to TRBJ1-5, with TRBD1 as a possible D gene (5 bases). Trimming took 4 bases from V and 2 from J, leaving 12 bases between them. The germline V gene has CDR1 MNHEY and CDR2 SMNVEV (reference sequence). The CDR3 is made up of 15 amino acids. The CDR3 loop reads CASSYGTGGNQPQHF. The CDR3 nucleotides read TGTGCCAGCAGTTATGGGACTGGTGGCAATCAGCCCCAGCATTTT.

The CDR3 is CASSSGPQQVDFF. As DNA, the CDR3 is TGCGCCAGCAGCTCTGGACCCCAGCAGGTGGATTTCTTT. This chain uses TRBV5-1 with TRBJ1-1; D uncertain. Trimming stripped 3 bases from V and 13 bases from J, with 19 bases between. CDR3 length equals 13 residues. CDR1 is SGHRS and CDR2 is YFSETQ in the germline V gene.

The V gene is TRBV5-1, the J gene TRBJ2-7; the D gene is possibly TRBD1 (6 bases). CDR1 and CDR2 (germline): SGHRS, YFSETQ. This CDR3 spans 12 amino acids. The germline V and J ends were trimmed by 4 bases and 7 bases, with 12 bases remaining between them. The CDR3 DNA sequence: TGCGCCAGCAGCCGGACAGACGGGGAGCAGTACTTC. This translates into CASSRTDGEQYF.

The genes are TRBV5-1 and TRBJ1-6; D may be TRBD1 (5 bases). Germline assignment: CDR1 SGHRS and CDR2 YFSETQ. Trimming shortened V by 3 bases and J by 6 bases, and 22 bases separated the two germline ends. The CDR3 contains 18 residues. CDR3 sequence reads: CASSSGDGQYSTNSPLHF. The CDR3 nucleotides are TGCGCCAGCAGCTCCGGGGACGGCCAGTACTCTACTAATTCACCCCTCCACTTT.

The V gene is TRBV5-6, the J gene TRBJ1-2; weak D call: TRBD1 (5 bases). CDR3 length: 14 residues. CDR1 is SGHDT, CDR2 YYEEEE, per germline. V lost 5 bases, J lost 0 bases, and 11 bases lay in between. In DNA form, the CDR3 reads TGTGCCAGCAGTTGGGGACTCTCTAACTATGGCTACACCTTC. It codes for CASSWGLSNYGYTF.

This clone has a single count. V and J are TRBV9 and TRBJ1-2; a possible D gene is TRBD1 (5 bases). V lost 2 bases, J lost 6 bases, and 14 bases lay in between. CDR3 length equals 14 residues. Germline CDR1 is SGDLS and CDR2 is YYNGEE. This CDR3 reads CASSVPGPRDGYTF. The CDR3, as DNA: TGTGCCAGCAGCGTTCCGGGACCTAGGGATGGCTACACCTTC.

This chain connects TRBV12-3 or TRBV12-4 to TRBJ2-1; D is unclear. The length of the CDR3 is 11 residues. V lost 3 bases, J lost 8 bases, and 5 bases lay in between. The CDR3 is CASSLGDEQFF. Here the CDR3 DNA reads TGTGCCAGCAGTTTGGGTGATGAGCAGTTCTTC.

This clone was counted a single time. This chain uses TRBV11-2 with TRBJ2-1, with D possibly being TRBD2 (6 bases). V shed 2 bases and J shed 7 bases, with 24 bases lying between them. The CDR3 is 18 amino acids. Germline lookup yields CDR1 SGHAT and CDR2 FQNNGV. The CDR3 sequence: CASSLLRRGVAGLNEQFF. CDR3 in DNA: TGTGCCAGCAGCTTATTACGGCGCGGGGTGGCCGGACTGAATGAGCAGTTCTTC.

For the CDR3, the DNA is TGTGCCTGGAGTCCATCAGGGTGGGGCTACACCTTC. Translated: CAWSPSGWGYTF. The V gene is TRBV30, the J gene TRBJ1-2, with D possibly being TRBD1 (5 bases). Trimming stripped 2 bases from V and 8 bases from J, with 12 bases between. The CDR3 runs to 12 residues. Per the germline V gene, CDR1 is GTSNPN and CDR2 is SVGIG (reference sequence).

This clone showed up just a few times. CDR3 sequence reads: CASSLTGSNQPQHF. Written as DNA, the CDR3 is TGTGCCAGCAGCCTAACAGGGAGCAATCAGCCCCAGCATTTT. The J gene is TRBJ1-5, the V gene TRBV25-1; D is possibly TRBD1 (6 bases). Trimming shortened V by 6 bases and J by 1 base, and 10 bases separated the two germline ends. CDR1 MGHDK and CDR2 SYGVNS come from the germline V gene. This CDR3 is 14 amino acids long.

This clone was counted only a few times. CDR3 nucleotide sequence: TGTGCCAGCAGAGATAGCGGGGGTAAAGAGACCCAGTACTTC. Its protein is CASRDSGGKETQYF. This chain joins TRBV6-5 and TRBJ2-5; 9 bases are a match to TRBD2. This CDR3 has 14 residues. J lost 3 bases, V lost 6 bases, and 5 bases had no gene match. Germline CDR1 reads MNHEY; CDR2 reads SVGAGI.